In this sample, the clone carrying this T cell receptor beta chain turned up once. Using immunoSEQ multiplex PCR, the repertoire was profiled, and TCRdb retains in-frame clones only, with some absent. The sample lists over 35,000 clones, 70% to 85% occurring once. These data originate in a study of OX40 agonist ivuxolimab in advanced cancers. V shed 6 bases, J shed 4 bases, and the junction held 12 bases outside the gene matches. The CDR3 is 15 residues long. The germline gives CDR1 SQVTM, CDR2 ANQGSEA. The sampling schedule covered blood at baseline, cycle 4 day 1, and cycle 7 day 1. The gene calls are TRBV29-1 and TRBJ1-2, with TRBD1 matching 9 bases. This sequence originates from an adult with an advanced solid tumor such as melanoma, head and neck, liver or kidney cancer. The sample here was CD4+ or CD8+ T cells sorted from blood, taken in a trial of the OX40 agonist ivuxolimab. In DNA, the CDR3 is TGCAGCGTCAGGGACAGGGAAGGGAAAAGCTATGGCTACACCTTC. Translating gives CSVRDREGKSYGYTF.